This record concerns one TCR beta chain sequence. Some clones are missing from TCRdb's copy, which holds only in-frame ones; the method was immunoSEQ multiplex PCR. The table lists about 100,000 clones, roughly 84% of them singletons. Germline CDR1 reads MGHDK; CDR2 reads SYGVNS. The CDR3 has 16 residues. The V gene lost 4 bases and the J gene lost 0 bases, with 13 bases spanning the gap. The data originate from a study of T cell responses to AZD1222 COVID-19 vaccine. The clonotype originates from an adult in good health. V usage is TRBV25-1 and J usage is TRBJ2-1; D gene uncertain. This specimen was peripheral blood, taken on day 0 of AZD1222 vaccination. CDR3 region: CASSGTVVSSYNEQFF. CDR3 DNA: TGTGCCAGCAGTGGCACAGTGGTGAGCTCCTACAATGAGCAGTTCTTC.